The subject of this entry is one TCR beta chain. The antigen is not known. It was about 190 ng DNA, about 30,000 T cell genomes, that sorted-subset replicate PCRs used. Profiling relied on immunoSEQ multiplex PCR, and the TCRdb table lists in-frame clones only, not all of them. This table holds about 820,000 clones, 80% to 95% found once. CD8 cells regarded as naive lacked CD45RO, were positively chosen for CCR7, and omitted terminally differentiated effector memory CD45RA+ cells. The entry originates in a study of shared clonotypes between healthy human individuals. Broader study findings: Roughly 5% of naive CD4 clonotypes were common to a handful of donors.

There are 15 residues in the CDR3. V gave up 5 bases and J gave up 8 bases; unmatched junction bases: 10. Germline loops: CDR1 LNHDA, CDR2 SQIVND (reference sequence). The chain is built from TRBV19 and TRBJ2-1; TRBD1 matches at 9 bases. The clonotype was recovered from a man between 25 and 39 years old in good health. The specimen was naive CD8+ T cells sorted from blood. DNA for the CDR3: TGTGCCAGTAGTTCCCTGGGACAGGGATTTCATGAGCAGTTCTTC. It specifies CASSSLGQGFHEQFF.